This TCR beta chain was sequenced in a study of T cells expressing NK-cell markers. Study-wide background: One of eight sequenced donors was HCMV-seronegative; the other seven were seropositive. Study conclusions and caveats: In a group of several donors, dominant NKG2C+ clonotypes represented about 1.0-7.5% of CD8+ T cells.

Generation of TCR beta cDNA was performed by 5'RACE template switching incorporating UMIs. From the 5' RACE reads, TCRdb lists one entry per CDR3 protein and no DNA. This sample lists hundreds of thousands of distinct CDR3 sequences; its ten largest clones have approximately 4%. Germline loops: CDR1 DFQATT, CDR2 SNEGSKA (reference sequence). The CDR3 contains 17 residues. About this clonotype: Its matching antigen is unknown.

V is TRBV20-1 and J is TRBJ1-3; TCRdb names TRBD1, which stays unverified in the absence of DNA. Specimen: blood T cells: a sorted CD56 or NKG2C T cell subset, CD4+ or CD8+ T cells, or bulk PBMC T cells (not recorded which). This TCR came from a man aged 18-30 years in good health. The CDR3 protein is CSARPIGAGLWGNTIYF.